This T cell receptor (beta chain) was observed in a study of beta chain features in type 1 diabetes. General observations from the study: These data did not resolve whether HLA type affects TCRB rearrangement. Shortening that was moderate but significant affected the TCRB CDR3s of Type 1 diabetes patients in all four CD4+ subsets.

Researchers reported sorting CD4+ naive, central memory, regulatory and stem cell-like memory cells via CD45RO/CCR7/CD25/CD127/CD95/CD27. Every isolated RNA sample was fully reverse transcribed, so sequencing captured expressed TCRB transcripts. Data came from immunoSEQ multiplex PCR; TCRdb stores just in-frame clones and leaves some out. The table includes under 55,000 clones, approximately 45% detected once. This CDR3 contains 14 residues. The J segment lost 11 bases and the V segment lost 4 bases, leaving 13 bases of the junction unmatched. Germline CDR1 MNHNY, CDR2 SVGAGI (reference sequence). In the case of this clone: The antigen remains undetermined.

This TCR derives from a man in his thirties or forties with type 1 diabetes. The material sequenced was Tregs from blood. The V call is TRBV6-6, the J call TRBJ1-1; TRBD1 agrees at 7 bases. This chain's CDR3 is CASSLSGTVEGAFF. DNA for the CDR3: TGTGCCAGCAGTTTATCCGGGACAGTTGAGGGGGCTTTCTTT.